This TCR beta chain is from a study of blood T cells in healthy people across ages. V shed 3 bases and J 3 bases; nucleotides not matched to a gene: 9. Germline V gene data show CDR1 as LGHNA and CDR2 as YSLEER. The CDR3 has 17 amino acids. It was with a sample-barcoded 5' primer and a J-beta primer mix that a second PCR of roughly 7 to 12 cycles was run. TCRdb independently ran MiXCR on the 5' RACE reads; one entry per CDR3 protein. The sample lists hundreds of thousands of distinct CDR3 sequences, approximately 65% occurring once. Material: blood. The clonotype comes from a man under 40 in good health. The gene calls are TRBV4-3 and TRBJ2-2; 8 nucleotides match TRBD2. Here the CDR3 reads CASSHRRIGGDTGELFF. As DNA, the CDR3 is TGCGCCAGCAGCCACAGGCGCATCGGGGGGGACACCGGGGAGCTGTTTTTT.